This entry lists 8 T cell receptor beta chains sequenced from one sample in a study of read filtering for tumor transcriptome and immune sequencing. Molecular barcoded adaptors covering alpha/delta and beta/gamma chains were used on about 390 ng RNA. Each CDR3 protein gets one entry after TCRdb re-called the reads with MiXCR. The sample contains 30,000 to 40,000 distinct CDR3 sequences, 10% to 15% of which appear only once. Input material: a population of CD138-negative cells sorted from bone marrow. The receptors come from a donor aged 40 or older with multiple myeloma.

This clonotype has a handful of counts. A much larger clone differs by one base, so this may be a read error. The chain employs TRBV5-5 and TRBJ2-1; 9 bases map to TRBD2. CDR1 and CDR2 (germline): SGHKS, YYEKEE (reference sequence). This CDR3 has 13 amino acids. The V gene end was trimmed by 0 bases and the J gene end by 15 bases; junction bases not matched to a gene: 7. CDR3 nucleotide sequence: TGTGCCAGCAGCTTGGCCGCGGGGGGGCTTGGGTTCTTC. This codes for CASSLAAGGLGFF.

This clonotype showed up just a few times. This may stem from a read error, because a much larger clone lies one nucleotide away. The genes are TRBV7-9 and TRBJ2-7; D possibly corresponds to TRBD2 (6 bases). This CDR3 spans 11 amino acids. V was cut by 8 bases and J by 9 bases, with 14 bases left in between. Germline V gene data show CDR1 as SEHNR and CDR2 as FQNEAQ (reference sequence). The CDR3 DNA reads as TGTGCCAGCCGTTCGGGGGACGGGCAGTACTTC. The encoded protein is CASRSGDGQYF. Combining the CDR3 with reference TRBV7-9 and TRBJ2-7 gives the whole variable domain DTGVSQNPRHKITKRGQNVTFRCDPISEHNRLYWYRQTLGQGPEFLTYFQNEAQLEKSRLLSDRFSAERPKGSFSTLEIQRTEQGDSAMYLCASRSGDGQYFGPGTRLTVT.

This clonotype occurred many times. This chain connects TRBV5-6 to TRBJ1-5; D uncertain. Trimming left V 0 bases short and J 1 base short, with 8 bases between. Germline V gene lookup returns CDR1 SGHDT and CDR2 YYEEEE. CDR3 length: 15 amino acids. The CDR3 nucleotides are TGTGCCAGCAGCTTGGGCCCGGGGAGCAATCAGCCCCAGCATTTT. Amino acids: CASSLGPGSNQPQHF.

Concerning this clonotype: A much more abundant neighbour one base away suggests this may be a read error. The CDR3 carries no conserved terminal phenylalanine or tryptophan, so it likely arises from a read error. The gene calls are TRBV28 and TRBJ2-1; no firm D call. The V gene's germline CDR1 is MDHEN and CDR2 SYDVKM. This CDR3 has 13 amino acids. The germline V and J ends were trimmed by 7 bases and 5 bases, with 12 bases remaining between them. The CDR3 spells CASTAAVNNEQFL. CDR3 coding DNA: TGTGCCAGCACCGCCGCAGTCAACAATGAGCAGTTCCTC.

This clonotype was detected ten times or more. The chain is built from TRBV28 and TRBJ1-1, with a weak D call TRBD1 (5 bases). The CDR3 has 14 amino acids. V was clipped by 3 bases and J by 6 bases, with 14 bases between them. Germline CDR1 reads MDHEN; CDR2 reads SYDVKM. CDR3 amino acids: CASSLGGTWAEAFF. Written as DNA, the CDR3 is TGTGCCAGCAGTTTGGGGGGTACGTGGGCTGAAGCTTTCTTT.

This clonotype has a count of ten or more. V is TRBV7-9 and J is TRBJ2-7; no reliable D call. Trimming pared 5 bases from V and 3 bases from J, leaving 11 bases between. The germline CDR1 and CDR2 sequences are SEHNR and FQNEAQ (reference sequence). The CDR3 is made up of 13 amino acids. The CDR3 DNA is TGTGCCAGCAGCCTAGGCCCCTACTACGAGCAGTACTTC. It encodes CASSLGPYYEQYF.

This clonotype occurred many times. The CDR3 loop is CASSFWGREPQHF. The CDR3 DNA reads as TGTGCCAGCAGCTTTTGGGGGCGAGAGCCCCAGCATTTT. The chain combines TRBV7-2 with TRBJ1-5; maybe TRBD1 (6 bases). Germline CDR1 and CDR2: SGHTA and FQGNSA. This CDR3 is built from 13 residues. Trimming removed 3 bases from V and 8 bases from J, with 11 bases in between.

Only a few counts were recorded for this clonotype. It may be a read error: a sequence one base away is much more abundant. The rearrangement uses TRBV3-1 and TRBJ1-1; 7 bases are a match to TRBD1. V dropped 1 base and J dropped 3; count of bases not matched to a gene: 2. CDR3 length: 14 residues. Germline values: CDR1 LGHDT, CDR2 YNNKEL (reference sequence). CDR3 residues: CASSQGGGDTEAFF. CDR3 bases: TGTGCCAGCAGCCAAGGAGGGGGCGACACTGAAGCTTTCTTT.